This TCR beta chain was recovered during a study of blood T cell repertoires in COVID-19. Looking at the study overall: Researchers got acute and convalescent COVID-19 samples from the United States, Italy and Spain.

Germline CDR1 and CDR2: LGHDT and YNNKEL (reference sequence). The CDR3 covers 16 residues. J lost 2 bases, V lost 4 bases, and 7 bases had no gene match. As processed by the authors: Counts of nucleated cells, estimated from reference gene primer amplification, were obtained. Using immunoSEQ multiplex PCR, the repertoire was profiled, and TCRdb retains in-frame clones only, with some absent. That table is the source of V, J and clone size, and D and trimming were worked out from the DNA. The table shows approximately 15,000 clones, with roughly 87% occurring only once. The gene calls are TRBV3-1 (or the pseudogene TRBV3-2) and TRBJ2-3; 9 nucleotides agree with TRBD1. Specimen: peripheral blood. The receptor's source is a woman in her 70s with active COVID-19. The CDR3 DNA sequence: TGTGCCAGCAGCCTAGCGGACAGGGGCTCCACAGATACGCAGTATTTT. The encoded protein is CASSLADRGSTDTQYF.